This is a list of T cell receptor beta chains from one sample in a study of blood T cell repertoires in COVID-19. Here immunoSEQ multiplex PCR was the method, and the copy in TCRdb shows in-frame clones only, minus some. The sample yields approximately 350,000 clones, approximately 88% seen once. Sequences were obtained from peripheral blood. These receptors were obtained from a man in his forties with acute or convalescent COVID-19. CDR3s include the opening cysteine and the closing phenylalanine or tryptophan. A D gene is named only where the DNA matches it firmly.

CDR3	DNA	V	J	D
CASSQFLSAGGSFTGELFF	TGTGCCAGCAGCCAATTCCTGTCAGCGGGAGGTTCGTTCACCGGGGAGCTGTTTTTT	TRBV3-1/TRBV3-2	TRBJ2-2	TRBD2
CASSQQGQIYNSPLHF	TGTGCCAGCTCACAACAGGGACAAATTTATAATTCACCCCTCCACTTT	TRBV18	TRBJ1-6	NA
CASSLGDYGYTF	TGTGCCAGCAGCTTAGGCGACTATGGCTACACCTTC	TRBV7-9	TRBJ1-2	NA
CASSYSLNTEAFF	TGTGCCAGCAGCTACAGTTTGAACACTGAAGCTTTCTTT	TRBV5-4	TRBJ1-1	NA
CASSSSEGQPQHF	TGTGCCAGCAGTTCCTCGGAGGGGCAGCCCCAGCATTTT	TRBV12-3/TRBV12-4	TRBJ1-5	NA
CASSLEAGGLAEAFF	TGTGCCAGCAGCTTAGAGGCAGGGGGATTGGCTGAAGCTTTCTTT	TRBV7-9	TRBJ1-1	TRBD1
CASSHGQGALNSPLHF	TGTGCCAGCAGCCACGGACAGGGGGCCCTTAATTCACCCCTCCACTTT	TRBV3-1/TRBV3-2	TRBJ1-6	TRBD1
CASRESGTEFTPGLDVGELFF	TGTGCCAGTCGGGAATCCGGGACAGAGTTTACTCCGGGACTAGATGTCGGGGAGCTGTTTTTT	TRBV21-1	TRBJ2-2	NA
CASSLGSFVYTF	TGTGCCAGCAGCCTAGGGAGTTTTGTCTACACCTTC	TRBV3-1/TRBV3-2	TRBJ1-2	NA
CASSLYSTGELFF	TGTGCCAGCAGTTTATACAGCACCGGGGAGCTGTTTTTT	TRBV28	TRBJ2-2	NA
CASSPRPGGVDSPLHF	TGTGCCAGCAGCCCCCGGCCAGGGGGAGTGGATTCACCCCTCCACTTT	TRBV7-8	TRBJ1-6	TRBD1
CASSIVPWAADSPLHF	TGTGCCAGTAGTATCGTCCCGTGGGCAGCCGATTCACCCCTCCACTTT	TRBV19	TRBJ1-6	NA
CASSLGAGDDYTF	TGTGCCAGCAGCTTAGGGGCAGGTGACGACTACACCTTC	TRBV7-9	TRBJ1-2	NA
CASSLQQGNQPQHF	TGTGCCAGCAGTCTTCAACAGGGAAATCAGCCCCAGCATTTT	TRBV6-5	TRBJ1-5	NA
CASTRLAGSTDTQYF	TGTGCCAGCACCAGGTTAGCGGGGAGCACAGATACGCAGTATTTT	TRBV19	TRBJ2-3	TRBD2
CASSGTDTYGYTF	TGCGCCAGCAGCGGGACAGATACGTATGGCTACACCTTC	TRBV5-1	TRBJ1-2	TRBD1